These 18 T cell receptor beta chains were sequenced from one sample in a study of T-cell reconstitution after alpha-beta-depleted transplantation in children. Unique molecular identifiers tagged the TCRbeta library. MiXCR, run by TCRdb on the PCR reads, gives a single entry per CDR3 protein. The table shows approximately 980,000 distinct CDR3 sequences, with less than 30% occurring only once. The sequences come from PBMCs, mostly from graft donor cells, collected 360 days after TCRalphabeta/CD19-depleted stem cell transplant. The receptors were sampled from a boy younger than two who had a stem cell transplant for SCID, so the T cells may come from the graft donor.

The chain is built from TRBV4-2 and TRBJ1-4; TRBD1 is a possible D gene (5 bases). Looked up from germline, CDR1 is LGHNA and CDR2 is YNFKEQ. The V end was cut by 1 base, the J end by 11 bases, with 17 bases between. The CDR3 totals 15 residues. The CDR3 DNA follows: TGTGCCAGCAGCCAAGGGGGCCGGGACCGGGGGAAACTGTTTTTT. It translates to CASSQGGRDRGKLFF.

V and J are TRBV12-3 or TRBV12-4 and TRBJ1-3; D perhaps matches TRBD1 (6 bases). This CDR3 has 15 residues. Trimming left V 6 bases short and J 4 bases short, with 16 bases between. CDR3 loop: CASRVPGHSGNTIYF. The CDR3 coding sequence is TGTGCCAGCAGAGTTCCGGGACACTCGGGAAACACCATATATTTT.

The CDR3 loop reads CASSPPDSRPVKQYF. The CDR3 nucleotides read TGTGCCAGCTCACCACCGGATTCTCGCCCTGTGAAGCAGTACTTC. This chain uses TRBV18 with TRBJ2-7, with D hard to call. Trimming shortened V by 0 bases and J by 8 bases, and 17 bases separated the two germline ends. The CDR3 is made up of 15 amino acids. Germline V gene data show CDR1 as KGHSH and CDR2 as LQKENI.

This chain joins TRBV9 and TRBJ1-5, with 11 bases fitting TRBD1. The germline CDR1 and CDR2 sequences are SGDLS and YYNGEE. The J segment lost 7 bases and the V segment lost 4 bases, leaving 7 bases of the junction unmatched. The length of the CDR3 is 15 residues. The CDR3 here is CASSPDRGQGQPQHF. The CDR3 nucleotides read TGTGCCAGCAGCCCGGACAGGGGGCAGGGACAGCCCCAGCATTTT.

There are many counts of this clonotype. The junction does not match germline at one end; this may be a read error. This chain connects TRBV5-1 to TRBJ2-7; D unclear. CDR3 length equals 13 residues. The germline CDR1 and CDR2 sequences are SGHRS and YFSETQ. CDR3: CASSSTGAYEQYF. The CDR3 coding sequence is TGTGCCAGCAGTTCCACCGGTGCCTACGAGCAGTACTTC.

This clonotype came up a few times. V and J are TRBV15 and TRBJ2-1; D is ambiguous. V was clipped by 0 bases and J by 5 bases, with 11 bases between them. Germline V gives CDR1 LNHNV, CDR2 YYDKDF (reference sequence). The CDR3 has 15 amino acids. The CDR3 DNA reads TGTGCCACCAGCAGAGATCCGGGCTACAACAATGAGCAGTTCTTC. Amino acid sequence: CATSRDPGYNNEQFF.

V gene TRBV20-1 combines with J gene TRBJ1-1; no clear D. V gave up 3 bases and J gave up 1 base, with 6 bases separating them. CDR3 length: 12 amino acids. Germline lookup yields CDR1 DFQATT and CDR2 SNEGSKA (reference sequence). The CDR3 is CSASWGNTEAFF. DNA for the CDR3: TGCAGTGCTAGCTGGGGGAACACTGAAGCTTTCTTT.

The chain employs TRBV10-3 and TRBJ2-3; 8 nucleotides align to TRBD2. Germline V lookup: CDR1 ENHRY, CDR2 SYGVKD. V lost 4 bases, J lost 6 bases, and 3 bases stayed unmatched. The CDR3 runs 13 residues. CDR3 amino acids: CAISALAGDTQYF. CDR3 coding DNA: TGTGCCATCAGTGCATTAGCGGGGGATACGCAGTATTTT.

The gene calls are TRBV12-3 or TRBV12-4 and TRBJ1-2, with a weak D call TRBD1 (6 bases). The CDR3 runs to 13 residues. With 8 bases removed from V and 2 bases from J, the gap between germline ends came to 12 bases. CDR3 residues: CASFDRPNYGYTF. The CDR3 region has the DNA TGTGCCAGCTTCGACAGGCCCAACTATGGCTACACCTTC.

CDR3: CASSLSGQGRETQYF. CDR3 bases: TGCGCCAGCAGCTTGTCCGGACAGGGCAGAGAGACCCAGTACTTC. The chain couples TRBV5-1 to TRBJ2-5, with 8 nucleotides matching TRBD1. The V and J ends lost 1 base and 4 bases, in that order; junction bases with no gene match: 6. This CDR3 contains 15 residues. The germline gives CDR1 SGHRS, CDR2 YFSETQ.

This chain joins TRBV12-3 or TRBV12-4 and TRBJ1-1; D ambiguous. The CDR3 is 15 amino acids. V dropped 2 bases and J dropped 1 base, with 11 bases sitting between them. CDR3 DNA sequence: TGTGCCAGCAGTTTATGGCTTAGAGGGAACACTGAAGCTTTCTTT. Its translation: CASSLWLRGNTEAFF.

V and J are TRBV4-1 and TRBJ2-3; 8 nucleotides match TRBD2. The CDR3 spans 16 residues. V lost 3 bases to trimming and J lost 4 bases; unmatched junction nucleotides: 9. CDR1 and CDR2 from the germline V gene are MGHRA and YSYEKL. In DNA, the CDR3 is TGCGCCAGCAGCCACCTACACGGGGGGGCCGCAGATACGCAGTATTTT. It encodes CASSHLHGGAADTQYF.

This chain links TRBV7-9 with TRBJ2-3; 9 bases agree with TRBD1. V lost 5 bases and J lost 5; bases outside the gene matches: 5. Germline V CDR1 and CDR2: SEHNR, FQNEAQ (reference sequence). This CDR3 is built from 14 residues. The CDR3 reads CASSPGQGQDTQYF. As DNA, the CDR3 is TGTGCCAGCAGCCCCGGACAGGGGCAAGATACGCAGTATTTT.

The chain is built from TRBV27 and TRBJ2-3; no firm D call. The CDR3 has 14 residues. Trimming removed 7 bases at V and 0 bases at J, with 11 bases between. Germline V gives CDR1 MNHEY, CDR2 SMNVEV (reference sequence). CDR3 amino acids: CASKVMGSTDTQYF. The DNA of the CDR3 is TGTGCCAGCAAGGTGATGGGTAGCACAGATACGCAGTATTTT.

This chain links TRBV15 with TRBJ2-7; 8 bases fit TRBD1. V lost 0 bases and J lost 0; bases outside the gene matches: 10. The CDR3 has 18 residues. Per germline, CDR1 LNHNV and CDR2 YYDKDF (reference sequence). In DNA, the CDR3 is TGTGCCACCAGCAGAGATTTCCGGACAGGGCTTCGCTCCTACGAGCAGTACTTC. The encoded protein is CATSRDFRTGLRSYEQYF. The variable domain in full, completed from reference TRBV15 and TRBJ2-7, reads DAMVIQNPRYQVTQFGKPVTLSCSQTLNHNVMYWYQQKSSQAPKLLFHYYDKDFNNEADTPDNFQSRRPNTSFCFLDIRSPGLGDTAMYLCATSRDFRTGLRSYEQYFGPGTRLTVT.

This clonotype was picked up many times. The chain is built from TRBV4-1 and TRBJ2-5; 8 bases fit TRBD1. This CDR3 is built from 15 residues. Germline values: CDR1 MGHRA, CDR2 YSYEKL. V lost 0 bases and J lost 5; bases outside the gene matches: 5. CDR3 in amino acids: CASSQDGTGLETQYF. In DNA, the CDR3 is TGCGCCAGCAGCCAAGACGGGACAGGCCTGGAGACCCAGTACTTC.

This clonotype turned up a few times. The chain has TRBV5-1 and TRBJ1-5; tentative D call: TRBD1 (6 bases). CDR3 size: 14 residues. Trimming removed 0 bases from V and 5 bases from J, with 9 bases in between. Germline loops: CDR1 SGHRS, CDR2 YFSETQ. Here the CDR3 reads CASSLGQDYQPQHF. DNA of the CDR3: TGCGCCAGCAGCTTGGGACAGGACTATCAGCCCCAGCATTTT.

The chain employs TRBV7-9 and TRBJ2-2, with D perhaps matching TRBD2 (5 bases). Germline loops: CDR1 SEHNR, CDR2 FQNEAQ (reference sequence). V was trimmed by 8 bases and J by 6 bases, leaving 13 bases between them. The CDR3 totals 13 residues. CDR3 coding DNA: TGTGCCAGCGAGGCCCCCGGGGCCGGGGAGCTGTTTTTT. Encoded protein: CASEAPGAGELFF.